This paragraph covers one T cell receptor (beta chain) sequence. V lost 6 bases to trimming and J lost 7 bases; unmatched junction nucleotides: 11. Germline assignment: CDR1 MNHEY and CDR2 SVGEGT. This CDR3 has 16 residues. Assay: immunoSEQ multiplex PCR; the TCRdb copy retains only in-frame clones and omits some. The sample includes a few hundred thousand clones, more than 80% of them seen just once. The record originates from a study of blood T cell repertoires in COVID-19. Study context: T cells, B-cell-depleted T cells, or PBMCs supplied cDNA or gDNA.

This chain joins TRBV6-2 or TRBV6-3 and TRBJ1-6; 8 bases map to TRBD1. The sequenced material came from peripheral blood. The clonotype was recovered from a man aged 18 to 29 who had recovered from COVID-19. For the CDR3, the DNA is TGTGCCAGCAGCTCGATCCGGACAGGGTGGAATTCACCCCTCCACTTT. It translates to CASSSIRTGWNSPLHF.